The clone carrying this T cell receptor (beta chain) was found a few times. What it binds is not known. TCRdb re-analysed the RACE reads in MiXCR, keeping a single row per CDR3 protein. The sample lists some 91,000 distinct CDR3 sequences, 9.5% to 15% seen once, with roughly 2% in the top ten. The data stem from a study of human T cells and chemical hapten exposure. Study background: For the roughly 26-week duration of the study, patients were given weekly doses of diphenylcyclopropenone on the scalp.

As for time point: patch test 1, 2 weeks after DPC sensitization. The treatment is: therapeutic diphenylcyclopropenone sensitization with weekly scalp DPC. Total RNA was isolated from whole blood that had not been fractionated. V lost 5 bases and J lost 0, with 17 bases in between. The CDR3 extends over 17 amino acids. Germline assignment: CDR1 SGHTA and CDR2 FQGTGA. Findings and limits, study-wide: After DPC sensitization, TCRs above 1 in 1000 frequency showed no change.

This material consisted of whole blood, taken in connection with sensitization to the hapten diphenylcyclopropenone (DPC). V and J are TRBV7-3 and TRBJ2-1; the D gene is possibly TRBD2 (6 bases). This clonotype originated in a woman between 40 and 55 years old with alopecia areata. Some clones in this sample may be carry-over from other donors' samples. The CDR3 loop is CASSREPGLSSYNEQFF. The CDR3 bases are TGTGCCAGCAGCCGCGAGCCGGGACTTAGCTCCTACAATGAGCAGTTCTTC. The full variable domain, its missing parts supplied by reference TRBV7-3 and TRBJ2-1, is GAGVSQTPSNKVTEKGKYVELRCDPISGHTALYWYRQSLGQGPEFLIYFQGTGAADDSGLPNDRFFAVRPEGSVSTLKIQRTERGDSAVYLCASSREPGLSSYNEQFFGPGTRLTVL.